This paragraph covers one T cell receptor (beta chain) sequence. Its antigen is still unknown. Here immunoSEQ multiplex PCR was the method, and the copy in TCRdb shows in-frame clones only, minus some. The sample has roughly 200,000 clones, over 85% seen once. The data stem from a study of T cell responses to AZD1222 COVID-19 vaccine. Regarding the study as a whole: Dominant at 160-218 and 743-854, vaccine-associated CD4 TCRs also spanned spike. Seropositive status at baseline applied to only five or six AZD1222 recipients. Females outnumbered males among donors, who were mostly white British; clonal diversity was possibly underestimated. Two AZD1222 doses significantly raised spike-specific TCR breadth and depth over controls.

The V and J ends lost 7 bases and 7 bases, in that order; junction bases with no gene match: 7. Germline V lookup: CDR1 MNHNY, CDR2 SVGAGI (reference sequence). There are 13 residues in the CDR3. The gene calls are TRBV6-6 and TRBJ1-5; 7 bases map to TRBD1. This TCR was recovered from an adult who received the MenACWY meningococcal vaccine as a control. Sequencing used peripheral blood, obtained 28 days after the second dose of the MenACWY control vaccine. CDR3 in amino acids: CASIDRVGQPQHF. The CDR3 DNA reads as TGTGCCAGCATCGACAGGGTGGGCCAGCCCCAGCATTTT.